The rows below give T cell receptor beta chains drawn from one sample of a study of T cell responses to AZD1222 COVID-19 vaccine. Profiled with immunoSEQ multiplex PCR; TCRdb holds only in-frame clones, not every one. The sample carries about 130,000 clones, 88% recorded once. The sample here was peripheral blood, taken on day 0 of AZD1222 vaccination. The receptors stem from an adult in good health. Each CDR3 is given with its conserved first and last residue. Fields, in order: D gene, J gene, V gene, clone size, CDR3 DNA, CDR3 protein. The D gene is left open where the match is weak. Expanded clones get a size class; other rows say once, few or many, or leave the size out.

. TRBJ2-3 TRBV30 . TGTGCCTGGAGTGTTGTATCTTATACGCAGTATTTT CAWSVVSYTQYF
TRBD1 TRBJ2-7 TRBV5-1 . TGCGCCAGCAGCGCGGGACAGGGGTCAGAGGAGCAGTACTTC CASSAGQGSEEQYF
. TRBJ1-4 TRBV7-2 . TGTGCCAGCAGCTTAGTTGTGTCGGATAGAGGGAAACTGTTTTTT CASSLVVSDRGKLFF
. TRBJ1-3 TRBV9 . TGTGCCAGCAGCCCCTTTCCAGACGGTGCCTCTGGAAACACCATATATTTT CASSPFPDGASGNTIYF
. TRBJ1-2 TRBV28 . TGTGCCAGCAGTTTAGGGTCTCGGGGTACGAACTATGGCTACACCTTC CASSLGSRGTNYGYTF
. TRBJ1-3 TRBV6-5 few TGTGCCAGCAGCTCCCGACCGAGCTCTGGAAACACCATATATTTT CASSSRPSSGNTIYF
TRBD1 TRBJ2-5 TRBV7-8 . TGTGCCAGCAGCCCCAGGGGGCACGAGACCCAGTACTTC CASSPRGHETQYF
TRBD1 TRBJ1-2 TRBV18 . TGTGCCAGCGCACGAGGGACAGATCCACCGGGTGGCTACACCTTC CASARGTDPPGGYTF
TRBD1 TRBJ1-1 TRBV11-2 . TGTGCCAGCAGCCCGAGTAGGGGCGGACAGGGGACGGGGAACACTGAAGCTTTCTTT CASSPSRGGQGTGNTEAFF
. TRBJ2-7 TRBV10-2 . TGCGCCAGCAGTGAGTCTCGGGCCCCACCCCACGAGCAGTACTTC CASSESRAPPHEQYF
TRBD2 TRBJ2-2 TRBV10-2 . TGCGCCAGCAGAGATCCGGGGGGAAACACCGGGGAGCTGTTTTTT CASRDPGGNTGELFF
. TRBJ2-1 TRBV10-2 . TGCGCCAGCAGTGAGTTTGCTGCGGGGGCCACCAACAATGAGCAGTTCTTC CASSEFAAGATNNEQFF
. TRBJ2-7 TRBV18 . TGTGCCAGCTCACCGACAGCGGGTACGCCCTACGAGCAGTACTTC CASSPTAGTPYEQYF
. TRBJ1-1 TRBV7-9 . TGTGCCAGCAGCTTAGTGGGCCGGGGGGCTGAAGCTTTCTTT CASSLVGRGAEAFF
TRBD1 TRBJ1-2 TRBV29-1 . TGCAGCGTTGAAGATCTAGCGGGGACAGGCTATGGCTACACCTTC CSVEDLAGTGYGYTF
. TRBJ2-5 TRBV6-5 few TGTGCCAGCAGCGCGGGACAAGAGACCCAGTACTTC CASSAGQETQYF
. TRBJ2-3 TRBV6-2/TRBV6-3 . TGTGCCAGCAACCCGATCAGATACCCTTACACAGATACGCAGTATTTT CASNPIRYPYTDTQYF
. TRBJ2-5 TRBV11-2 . TGTGCCAGCAGCTTAGTCCGGTACAGGGCCGGAGAGACCCAGTACTTC CASSLVRYRAGETQYF
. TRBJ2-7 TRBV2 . TGTGCCAGCAGTGTTGGGGACCGCAGACAGTACTTC CASSVGDRRQYF
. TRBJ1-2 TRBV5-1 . TGCGCCAGCAGCTCCGGGAACTATGGCTACACCTTC CASSSGNYGYTF
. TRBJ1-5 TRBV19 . TGTGCCAGTAGCGGACAGCACAATCAGCCCCAGCATTTT CASSGQHNQPQHF
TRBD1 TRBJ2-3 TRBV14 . TGTGCCAGCAGCCAGGAGGACAGGGGGCTTGTCACAGATACGCAGTATTTT CASSQEDRGLVTDTQYF
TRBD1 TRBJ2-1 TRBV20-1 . TGCAGTGCTAGTTTTAGACAGGGCTACAATGAGCAGTTCTTC CSASFRQGYNEQFF